This T cell receptor beta chain emerged from a study of cytomegalovirus exposure and HLA in healthy donors. Study-level findings and limits: Other equally common chains were less clonally expanded than HLA-associated TCR beta chains, a later analysis showed. Investigators reported 150 to 200 TCR beta chains as tied to cytomegalovirus. Excluded were some V segments that proved indistinguishable, including TRBV6-2 and TRBV6-3.

This clone was detected only a few times. Its antigen is still unknown. PCR amplification relied on 60 Vbeta primers (plus 13 Jbeta primers). Libraries were prepared by immunoSEQ multiplex PCR; TCRdb keeps only in-frame clonotypes and omits some of them. The sample has fewer than 250,000 clones; roughly 80% are singletons. Trimming pared 0 bases from V and 10 bases from J, leaving 13 bases between. Germline V gene data show CDR1 as MNHNS and CDR2 as SASEGT. The CDR3 runs to 14 residues. Sequencing was performed on PBMCs. The receptor was isolated from a young woman in good health and CMV-seronegative. V gene TRBV6-1 combines with J gene TRBJ2-1; the D gene is possibly TRBD2 (7 bases). The CDR3 sequence: CASSEAGGPVEQFF. In nucleotides, the CDR3 is TGTGCCAGCAGTGAAGCGGGGGGGCCGGTGGAGCAGTTCTTC.